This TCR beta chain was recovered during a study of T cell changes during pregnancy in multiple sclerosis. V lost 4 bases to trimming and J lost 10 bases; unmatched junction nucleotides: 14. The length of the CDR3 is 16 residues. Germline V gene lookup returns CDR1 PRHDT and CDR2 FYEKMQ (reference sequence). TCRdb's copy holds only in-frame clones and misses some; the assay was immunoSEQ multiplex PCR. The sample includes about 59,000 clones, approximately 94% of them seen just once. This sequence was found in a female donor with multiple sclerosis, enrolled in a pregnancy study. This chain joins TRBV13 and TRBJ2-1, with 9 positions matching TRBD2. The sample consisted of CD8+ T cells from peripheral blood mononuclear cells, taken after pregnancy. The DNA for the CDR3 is TGTGCCAGCAGCTCCCCTAGCGGGATGGCAATTTGGGAGCAGTTCTTC. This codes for CASSSPSGMAIWEQFF.